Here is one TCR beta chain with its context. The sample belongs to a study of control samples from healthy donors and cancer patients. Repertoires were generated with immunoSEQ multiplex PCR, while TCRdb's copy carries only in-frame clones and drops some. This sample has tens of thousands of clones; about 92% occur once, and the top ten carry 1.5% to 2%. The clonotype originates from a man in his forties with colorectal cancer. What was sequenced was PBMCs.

CDR3 loop: CASSPLTGHLNQPQHF. The CDR3 DNA is TGTGCCAGCAGTCCGCTGACAGGACACCTCAATCAGCCCCAGCATTTT. The rearrangement uses TRBV28 and TRBJ1-5; maybe TRBD1 (6 bases). The CDR3 consists of 16 residues. Germline CDR1 reads MDHEN; CDR2 reads SYDVKM. V was clipped by 5 bases and J by 3 bases, with 17 bases between them.